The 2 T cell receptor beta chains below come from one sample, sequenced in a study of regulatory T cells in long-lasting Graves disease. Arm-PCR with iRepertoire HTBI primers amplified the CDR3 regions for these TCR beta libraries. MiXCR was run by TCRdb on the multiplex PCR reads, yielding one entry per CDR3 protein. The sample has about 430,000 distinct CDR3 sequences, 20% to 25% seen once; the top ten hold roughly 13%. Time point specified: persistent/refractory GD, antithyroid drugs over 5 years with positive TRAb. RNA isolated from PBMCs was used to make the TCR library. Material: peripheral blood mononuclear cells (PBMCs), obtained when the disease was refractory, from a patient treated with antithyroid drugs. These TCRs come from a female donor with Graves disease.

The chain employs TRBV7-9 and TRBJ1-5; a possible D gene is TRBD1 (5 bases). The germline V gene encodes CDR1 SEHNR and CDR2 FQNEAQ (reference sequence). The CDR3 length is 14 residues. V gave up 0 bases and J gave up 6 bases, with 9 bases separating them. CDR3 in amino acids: CASSLAAGGQPQHF. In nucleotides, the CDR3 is TGTGCCAGCAGCTTAGCGGCGGGGGGTCAGCCCCAGCATTTT.

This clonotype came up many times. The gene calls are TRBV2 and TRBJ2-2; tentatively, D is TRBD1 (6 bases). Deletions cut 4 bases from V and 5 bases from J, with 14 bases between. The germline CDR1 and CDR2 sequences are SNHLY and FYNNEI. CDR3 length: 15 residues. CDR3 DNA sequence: TGTGCCAGCAGTGCGGGTGACAGGCGTACCGGGGAGCTGTTTTTT. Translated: CASSAGDRRTGELFF.